This is a list of T cell receptor beta chains from one sample in a study of shared clonotypes between healthy human individuals. TCRdb's copy holds only in-frame clones and misses some; the assay was immunoSEQ multiplex PCR. The profile shows some 1 million clones, under 80% of them singletons. The sample comprised memory CD4+ T cells sorted from blood. These receptors all stem from a man between 18 and 29 years old in good health. CDR3s leave out the opening cysteine and the closing phenylalanine or tryptophan. The order of the fields is V gene, J gene, CDR3 protein.

>TRBV6-4|TRBJ1-2
ASSEPGRGYT
>TRBV19|TRBJ2-1
ASSPALGEGYSYNEQF
>TRBV27|TRBJ2-7
ASKVGTGLYEQY
>TRBV30|TRBJ2-5
AWSRTGTSGVETQY
>TRBV6-5|TRBJ1-5
ASSQTGGQPQH
>TRBV9|TRBJ1-3
ASSVAGSSGNTIY
>TRBV10-2|TRBJ2-3
ASRGQGGTDTQY
>TRBV6-5|TRBJ1-2
ASSPLGGYGYT
>TRBV10-2|TRBJ1-5
ASSEVGGQPQH
>TRBV11-2|TRBJ2-2
ASGPQTGELF
>TRBV11-2|TRBJ2-7
ASRQREGEQY
>TRBV27|TRBJ1-6
ASSRTGLILIDSPLH
>TRBV5-1|TRBJ1-2
ASRGDSVYGYT
>TRBV27|TRBJ2-2
ASSFGASIMGELF
>TRBV6-5|TRBJ1-1
ASRTDRGSRKAF
>TRBV15|TRBJ1-4
ATSRGDGINEKLF
>TRBV5-4|TRBJ2-3
ASSTRTSGGTDTQY
>TRBV2|TRBJ1-5
ASNLRGSQPQH
>TRBV5-1|TRBJ1-1
ASSLAQGYTEAF
>TRBV5-1|TRBJ1-1
ASSPGGTGDTEAF
>TRBV15|TRBJ1-2
ATRETDVTGYT
>TRBV2|TRBJ1-6
ASNDRDTNSPLH
>TRBV28|TRBJ2-7
ASKLPAAQGEQY
>TRBV11-2|TRBJ2-2
ASSLGSAASYTGELF
>TRBV11-2|TRBJ2-2
ASSLAFPGELF
>TRBV5-5|TRBJ2-7
ASSLGWDEQY
>TRBV29-1|TRBJ1-4
SVKQGSNEKLF
>TRBV5-1|TRBJ2-3
ASSWTGRTDTQY
>TRBV7-7|TRBJ2-3
ASSPQVTSTDTQY
>TRBV30|TRBJ2-1
AWRFEGGGPNYNEQF
>TRBV5-1|TRBJ2-2
ASSYSRSGTGELF
>TRBV5-1|TRBJ2-1
ASSSGTGGYNEQF
>TRBV13|TRBJ2-1
ASSLFEGWGSSYNEQF
>TRBV5-5|TRBJ1-2
ASSPGTGSGYT
>TRBV2|TRBJ2-5
ASRSTTVRGTETQY
>TRBV19|TRBJ2-1
ASSSGKRYNEQF
>TRBV19|TRBJ2-6
ASSFGAGRTSGANVLT
>TRBV18|TRBJ1-3
ASSQDRNTIY
>TRBV23-1|TRBJ1-3
ASIPGFSGNTIY
>TRBV18|TRBJ2-7
ASSPGQQYEQY
>TRBV18|TRBJ2-7
ASSTDRSSYEQY
>TRBV18|TRBJ1-1
ASSIGITEAF
>TRBV6-1|TRBJ2-2
ASRYGQGGTGELF
>TRBV6-1|TRBJ2-2
ASRLASNTGELF
>TRBV5-1|TRBJ1-6
ASSLERQGQSPLH
>TRBV11-3|TRBJ2-5
ASSGGDYQETQY
>TRBV28|TRBJ2-3
ASSLSQRVPDTQY
>TRBV29-1|TRBJ2-1
SVGGDRGYNEQF
>TRBV10-3|TRBJ1-6
AISVGNPGNSPLH
>TRBV28|TRBJ1-5
ASSSAGPAGEPQH
>TRBV2|TRBJ2-1
ASSDSGSSYNEQF
>TRBV2|TRBJ2-3
ASNIRLAGEYTQY
>TRBV5-1|TRBJ1-1
ASSPGRSNTEAF
>TRBV11-2|TRBJ2-2
ASSPGTSGGKGELF
>TRBV10-3|TRBJ2-5
AIRSSRAGETQY
>TRBV30|TRBJ2-3
AWTPTVTAGGTQY
>TRBV28|TRBJ1-4
ASSRDTRVGEKLF
>TRBV5-1|TRBJ2-2
ASGLYGRGTGELF
>TRBV18|TRBJ2-2
ASSRASNTGELF
>TRBV18|TRBJ1-1
ASRYRGGGTEAF